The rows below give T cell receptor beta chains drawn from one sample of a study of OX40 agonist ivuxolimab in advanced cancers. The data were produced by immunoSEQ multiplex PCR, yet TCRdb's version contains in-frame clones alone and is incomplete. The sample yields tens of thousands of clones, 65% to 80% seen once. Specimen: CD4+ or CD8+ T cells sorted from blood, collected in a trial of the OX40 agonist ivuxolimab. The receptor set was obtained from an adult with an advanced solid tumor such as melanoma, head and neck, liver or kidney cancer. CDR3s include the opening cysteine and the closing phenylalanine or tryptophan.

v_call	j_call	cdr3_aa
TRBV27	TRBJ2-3	CASSRPWGQGTDTQYF
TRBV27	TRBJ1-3	CASSFAGSSGNTIYF
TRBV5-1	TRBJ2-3	CASSFSGGSLDTQYF
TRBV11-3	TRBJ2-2	CASSQQGSGTGELFF
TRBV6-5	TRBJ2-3	CASAQGFPDTQYF
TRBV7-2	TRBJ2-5	CASSLGRGKQETQYF
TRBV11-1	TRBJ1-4	CASTPGGSRKLFF
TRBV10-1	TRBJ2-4	CASSNSRQGKNIQYF
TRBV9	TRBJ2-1	CASSARLAVYNEQFF
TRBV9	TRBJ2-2	CASSSGSLSTGELFF
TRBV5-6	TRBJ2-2	CASSLGLPNTGELFF
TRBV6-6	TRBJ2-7	CASSPSVGREQYF
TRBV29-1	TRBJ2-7	CSVEDRHSSYEQYF
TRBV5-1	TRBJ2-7	CASSSRQGYEQYF
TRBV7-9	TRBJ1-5	CASSQGQFSNQPQHF
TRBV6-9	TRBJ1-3	CASSYGNTIYF
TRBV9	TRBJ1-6	CASSRGGGNSPLHF
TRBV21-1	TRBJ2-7	CASSPRRDRAYEQYF
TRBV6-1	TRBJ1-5	CASSPSGSPQPQHF
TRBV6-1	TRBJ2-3	CASSEWDRTTLTDTQYF
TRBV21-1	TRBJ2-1	CARGFSYNEQFF
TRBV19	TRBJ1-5	CASSKGEQPQHF
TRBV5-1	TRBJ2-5	CASSLGLAGVETQYF
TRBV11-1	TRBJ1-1	CASSGFMSTEAFF
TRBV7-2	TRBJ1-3	CASSLRISGNTIYF
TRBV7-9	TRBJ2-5	CASSLVTSGDQETQYF
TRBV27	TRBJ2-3	CASSPGTYPTDTQYF
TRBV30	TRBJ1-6	CACRETGPNSPLHF